The 9 T cell receptor beta chains below come from one sample, sequenced in a study of metastatic and nonmetastatic thyroid tumors (TCRdb year 2020). No patient had received any treatment before thyroid surgery. The protocol used for the library was PCR. For sequencing, an Illumina HiSeq 4000 was employed. Clones were called with MiXCR by TCRdb after fastp trimmed the public reads at Q25, and only in-frame beta chains were retained. This sample holds around 25,000 clones; about an eighth were observed only once. Of the sample, roughly 5.3% falls within the top ten clones. The sequenced material came from blood. The origin of the receptors is a female donor with papillary thyroid cancer or a benign thyroid nodule (not recorded which). Some clones in this sample may be carry-over from other donors' samples.

In its sample, this clone was seen many times. The chain links TRBV15 to TRBJ2-6, with unresolved D. This CDR3 contains 15 residues. Germline V CDR1 and CDR2: LNHNV, YYDKDF (reference sequence). The V and J ends lost 0 bases and 0 bases respectively, with 3 bases between them. The CDR3 sequence: CATSRDASGANVLTF. In DNA, the CDR3 is TGTGCCACCAGCAGAGATGCCTCTGGGGCCAACGTCCTGACTTTC.

This clone was found many times. CDR3 residues: CATSDPRDRGQETQYF. DNA of the CDR3: TGTGCCACCAGTGACCCCCGGGACAGGGGGCAAGAGACCCAGTACTTC. The J gene is TRBJ2-5, the V gene TRBV24-1, with 11 nucleotides matching TRBD1. Trimming removed 4 bases from V and 2 bases from J; junction bases left unmatched: 5. Germline CDR1 and CDR2: KGHDR and SFDVKD. The CDR3 extends over 16 amino acids.

This clone was counted many times. The rearrangement links TRBV4-2 to TRBJ2-1; TRBD2 agrees at 9 bases. The CDR3 contains 19 residues. V dropped 3 bases and J dropped 3; count of bases not matched to a gene: 15. Germline V gene lookup returns CDR1 LGHNA and CDR2 YNFKEQ. CDR3 nucleotides: TGTGCCAGCAGCCACTTAAAATCTAGCGGGATGAGGGGCTACAATGAGCAGTTCTTC. Translation: CASSHLKSSGMRGYNEQFF.

Ten or more counts support this clone. The CDR3 loop reads CASSHTLEVTQYF. The CDR3 DNA sequence: TGTGCCAGCAGCCACACGCTTGAAGTTACGCAGTATTTT. This chain uses TRBV7-9 with TRBJ2-3; no reliable D call. This CDR3 comprises 13 residues. Germline values: CDR1 SEHNR, CDR2 FQNEAQ (reference sequence). V was clipped by 5 bases and J by 8 bases, with 14 bases between them. Variable domain in full (rest from reference TRBV7-9 and TRBJ2-3): DTGVSQNPRHKITKRGQNVTFRCDPISEHNRLYWYRQTLGQGPEFLTYFQNEAQLEKSRLLSDRFSAERPKGSFSTLEIQRTEQGDSAMYLCASSHTLEVTQYFGPGTRLTVL.

With regard to this clone: This could be a read error, since a much larger clone is one nucleotide away. V is TRBV6-1 and J is TRBJ1-1; D gene unclear. Trimming took 3 bases from V and 3 from J, leaving 8 bases between them. This CDR3 contains 13 residues. Looked up from germline, CDR1 is MNHNS and CDR2 is SASEGT. The CDR3 DNA sequence: TGTGCCAGCAGTGAGCATCCGTACACTGAAGCTTTCTTT. It yields the protein CASSEHPYTEAFF.

The table lists this clone with many counts. A much larger clonotype is one base distant, so this may be a read error. Other DNA sequences of this sample code for an identical CDR3. The rearrangement uses TRBV6-1 and TRBJ1-1; possible D gene TRBD1, 6 bases. The germline V gene encodes CDR1 MNHNS and CDR2 SASEGT. This CDR3 contains 13 residues. The DNA of the CDR3 is TGTGCCACCAGGACAGTCATGAACACTGAAGCTTTCTTC. Translating it yields CATRTVMNTEAFF.

This clone was seen ten or more times. The chain links TRBV7-3 to TRBJ2-5; D is uncertain. The germline V gene has CDR1 SGHTA and CDR2 FQGTGA. The CDR3 runs to 16 residues. Trimming removed 2 bases from V and 14 bases from J, with 27 bases in between. CDR3 in DNA: TGTGCCAGCAGCTTAGGCCCGGCTAGTCCCCATATGGCGTTTTACTTC. This gives the protein CASSLGPASPHMAFYF. The variable domain in full, with the rest retrieved from reference TRBV7-3 and TRBJ2-5, is GAGVSQTPSNKVTEKGKYVELRCDPISGHTALYWYRQSLGQGPEFLIYFQGTGAADDSGLPNDRFFAVRPEGSVSTLKIQRTERGDSAVYLCASSLGPASPHMAFYFGPGTRLLVL.

In this sample, this clone turned up many times. CDR3 DNA: TGTGCCAGTAGTATGAACGCAGTGGGCCCGGCAACTAATGAAAAACTGTTTTTT. This codes for CASSMNAVGPATNEKLFF. The chain combines TRBV19 with TRBJ1-4; no definite D call. CDR1 is LNHDA and CDR2 is SQIVND in the germline V gene (reference sequence). Between the trimmed V and J ends, which lost 3 bases and 0 bases, there was a span of 17 bases. The CDR3 is 18 residues long.

This clone was seen at least ten times. V gene TRBV7-9 combines with J gene TRBJ2-2, with D unresolved. CDR1 is SEHNR and CDR2 is FQNEAQ in the germline V gene (reference sequence). V was pared by 2 bases and J by 7 bases, with 11 bases between. CDR3 length: 14 amino acids. The CDR3 sequence: CASSLWSDGGELFF. In nucleotides, the CDR3 is TGTGCCAGCAGCTTATGGAGCGACGGCGGGGAGCTGTTTTTT.